A single T cell receptor beta chain is shown here with its context. Its antigen is unidentified. Per the germline V gene, CDR1 is SGHAT and CDR2 is FQNNGV. CDR3 size: 15 residues. Trimming left V 1 base short and J 3 bases short, with 12 bases between. The data stem from a study of T cell responses to AZD1222 COVID-19 vaccine. Study context: Some second doses came at about 4 weeks and others at about 12 weeks; these were pooled. Study-level findings and limits: Most donors were white British, females outnumbered males, and clonal diversity was possibly underestimated. Following two doses of AZD1222, Spike-specific TCR breadth and depth rose.

Generated by immunoSEQ multiplex PCR, the TCRdb table keeps only in-frame clones and is missing some. The sample yields roughly 50,000 clones, about 85% seen once. The receptor was derived from an adult in good health. The chain couples TRBV11-2 to TRBJ1-1; D may be TRBD1 (5 bases). The source material was peripheral blood, sampled on day 0 of AZD1222 vaccination. The CDR3 region is CASSLAGFEDTEAFF. As DNA, the CDR3 is TGTGCCAGCAGCTTAGCAGGGTTCGAGGACACTGAAGCTTTCTTT.